This TCR beta chain was profiled in a study of T cells after posttransplantation cyclophosphamide (dated by TCRdb to the mid-2010s). Regarding the research as a whole: The study tracked T cell repertoire reconstitution by TRB sequencing after myeloablative bone marrow transplantation using posttransplantation cyclophosphamide as GVHD prophylaxis. Because TRA and TRB clonality correlated tightly in under ten samples, the subsequent TCR analyses were limited to TRB only. TRB sequencing was also done on up to about 3 additional blood samples from 2 to 5.2 years after transplant in 3 patients, and on pretransplant blood from several patients. Antigen receptor sequencing covered samples from a few dozen PTCy-treated patients and some 15 of their related bone marrow donors. TRB sequencing was performed on blood from all 34 PTCy patients with 1-year posttransplant specimens. Public TRB sequences were queried against a database of over 3,500 sequences associated with responses to pathogens, tumor antigens, self-antigens and alloantigens.

Genomic DNA was used for TRB sequencing, which was performed with the immunoSEQ assay at survey resolution or with the hsTCRB kit. As for how the authors treated the data: The immunoSEQ software handled initial read processing, and the LymphoSeq R package was used for repertoire analyses. Clonality was calculated as 1 minus normalized Shannon entropy, and the Gini coefficient was also calculated for each TRB dataset. To infer phenotypes in unsorted samples, TRB sequences from sorted subsets of the recipient or donor were mapped onto unsorted samples from the same recipient. TCRdb took over this immuneACCESS table, retaining in-frame rearrangements with V and J assigned. Such tables are incomplete; in checked studies, under half of the missing clones stem from an unresolved V gene, and the remainder is unexplained. That table furnishes V, J and clone size, whereas the DNA furnished D and trimming. In all, the sample holds 28,000 or so clones, and more than 80% of those were seen once. The top ten hold around 3.3% of the sample.

Peripheral blood samples were provided by related bone marrow donors on the day of marrow donation. Mononuclear cells from peripheral blood and bone marrow were separated by Ficoll-Hypaque density centrifugation and then cryopreserved. The study at large found these results: The TRB repertoires of T cells infiltrating skin or the GI tract showed only limited overlap with the TRB repertoires found in blood. At 1-2 months, donor-recipient similarity was low but rose over the first year, and the later blood repertoires were often dominated by donor CD8+ memory clones. Across approximately 41 patients, TRB clonality was highly associated with recipient CMV seropositivity and CMV reactivation, and PTCy diversity was similar to diversity in CNI/methotrexate controls.

Notes on this clone: What antigen it recognizes has not been identified. Base quality data are lacking; no much larger clone is found one base away.

Sequenced input: PBMCs. This clonotype was sampled from a man between 45 and 60 years old.

The CDR3 loop reads CSVEPTSGGEQFF. The DNA sequence is as follows: TGCAGCGTTGAACCAACTAGCGGCGGTGAGCAGTTCTTC. This chain joins TRBV29-1 to TRBJ2-1; 8 central nucleotides agree with TRBD2. The germline V gene sets CDR1 to SQVTM and CDR2 to ANQGSEA. The CDR3 runs 13 residues from the cysteine to the phenylalanine. The sequence is cut down to CDR3 DNA, 39 bases in frame from base 1. V lost 2 bases and J lost 9 bases, and the count of bases not matched to a germline gene is 6.